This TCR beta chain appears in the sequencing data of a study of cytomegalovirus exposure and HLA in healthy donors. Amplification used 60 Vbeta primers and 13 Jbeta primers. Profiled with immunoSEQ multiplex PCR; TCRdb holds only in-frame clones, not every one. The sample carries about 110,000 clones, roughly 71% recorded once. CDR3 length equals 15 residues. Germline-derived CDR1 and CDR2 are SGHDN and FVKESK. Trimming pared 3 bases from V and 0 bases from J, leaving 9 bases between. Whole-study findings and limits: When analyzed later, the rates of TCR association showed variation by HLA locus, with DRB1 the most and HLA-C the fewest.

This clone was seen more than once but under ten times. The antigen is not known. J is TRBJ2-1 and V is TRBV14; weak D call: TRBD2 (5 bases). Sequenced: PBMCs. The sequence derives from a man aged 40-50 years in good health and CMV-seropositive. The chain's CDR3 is CASSHGVSSYNEQFF. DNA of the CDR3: TGTGCCAGCAGCCACGGGGTGAGCTCCTACAATGAGCAGTTCTTC.